This T cell receptor beta chain was retrieved from a study of PD-1 blockade in classical Hodgkin lymphoma. V lost 5 bases, J lost 12 bases, and 6 bases stayed unmatched. There are 11 residues in the CDR3. Germline V gives CDR1 KGHSH, CDR2 LQKENI. Each patient relapsed following autologous stem cell transplantation, and prior brentuximab vedotin exposure differed. Under best response, outcomes were complete response, partial response or progressive disease. This clone was recorded once. As yet, its antigen is unknown. The method was immunoSEQ multiplex PCR; TCRdb's version includes in-frame clones alone and lacks a portion of them. The sample records 55,000 to 65,000 clones, 80% to 90% being singletons. Whole-study findings and limits: Baseline diversity resembling that of newly diagnosed patients was seen in complete responders.

The receptor's source is a human donor with classical Hodgkin lymphoma. The chain recombines TRBV18 with TRBJ2-7; 8 bases are a match to TRBD2. Sequenced here: peripheral blood mononuclear cells (PBMCs), sampled at baseline. CDR3 bases: TGTGCCAGCTCAAAGGCGGGGGGCCTGTACTTC. It codes for CASSKAGGLYF.